The rows below give T cell receptor beta chains drawn from one sample of a study of T cell responses to AZD1222 COVID-19 vaccine. TCRdb keeps only in-frame clones here, not all; method: immunoSEQ multiplex PCR. The sample lists about 180,000 clones, around 90% occurring once. Sequencing used peripheral blood, obtained on day 0 of AZD1222 vaccination. All receptors come from an adult in good health. Both conserved end residues are part of each CDR3. Each record gives: V gene, CDR3 length, J gene, D gene, clone size, CDR3 protein, CDR3 DNA. D genes are given only for firm matches. Rows may omit the clone size; those that give it use once, few, many or a size class.

V: TRBV11-1
length: 13
J: TRBJ1-1
D: TRBD1
size: NA
CDR3: CASSFTGASEAFF
DNA: TGTGCCAGCAGCTTTACAGGGGCGAGTGAAGCTTTCTTT

V: TRBV4-2
length: 13
J: TRBJ1-2
D: NA
size: NA
CDR3: CASSQVGDYGYTF
DNA: TGTGCCAGCAGCCAGGTAGGGGACTATGGCTACACCTTC

V: TRBV3-1/TRBV3-2
length: 12
J: TRBJ2-5
D: NA
size: few
CDR3: CASSRTRETQYF
DNA: TGTGCCAGCAGCCGCACGCGAGAGACCCAGTACTTC

V: TRBV7-9
length: 13
J: TRBJ1-2
D: NA
size: NA
CDR3: CASSFTANYGYTF
DNA: TGTGCCAGCAGCTTTACAGCTAACTATGGCTACACCTTC

V: TRBV4-3
length: 16
J: TRBJ1-3
D: NA
size: once
CDR3: CASSQSPAVSGNTIYF
DNA: TGCGCCAGCAGCCAGTCCCCGGCCGTCTCTGGAAACACCATATATTTT

V: TRBV7-9
length: 12
J: TRBJ2-3
D: NA
size: NA
CDR3: CASTPGGDTQYF
DNA: TGTGCCAGCACCCCCGGCGGAGATACGCAGTATTTT

V: TRBV30
length: 17
J: TRBJ1-5
D: NA
size: NA
CDR3: CAWSAPWGRTSNQPQHF
DNA: TGTGCCTGGAGTGCCCCATGGGGGCGAACTAGCAATCAGCCCCAGCATTTT

V: TRBV28
length: 16
J: TRBJ1-3
D: NA
size: NA
CDR3: CASSFGGRNSGNTIYF
DNA: TGTGCCAGCAGTTTTGGGGGCAGGAACTCTGGAAACACCATATATTTT

V: TRBV12-3/TRBV12-4
length: 11
J: TRBJ2-1
D: NA
size: NA
CDR3: CASSPSLGQFF
DNA: TGTGCCAGCAGTCCTTCCTTGGGGCAGTTCTTC

V: TRBV9
length: 12
J: TRBJ1-2
D: NA
size: NA
CDR3: CASSRDTYGYTF
DNA: TGTGCCAGTTCTCGGGACACCTATGGCTACACCTTC

V: TRBV19
length: 16
J: TRBJ2-2
D: TRBD1
size: NA
CDR3: CASSIGGQSVTGELFF
DNA: TGTGCCAGTAGTATAGGGGGACAGAGTGTCACCGGGGAGCTGTTTTTT

V: TRBV10-3
length: 14
J: TRBJ1-4
D: TRBD1
size: NA
CDR3: CAIRNGTANEKLFF
DNA: TGTGCCATCAGGAACGGGACAGCGAATGAAAAACTGTTTTTT

V: TRBV28
length: 16
J: TRBJ2-7
D: TRBD2
size: NA
CDR3: CASSFTMERGTYEQYF
DNA: TGTGCCAGCAGTTTCACCATGGAGCGGGGAACCTACGAGCAGTACTTC

V: TRBV18
length: 14
J: TRBJ1-2
D: TRBD1
size: NA
CDR3: CASRGQGVNYGYTF
DNA: TGTGCCAGCCGTGGACAGGGGGTCAACTATGGCTACACCTTC

V: TRBV11-2
length: 13
J: TRBJ1-1
D: NA
size: NA
CDR3: CASSLAGFPEAFF
DNA: TGTGCCAGCAGCTTAGCGGGTTTTCCTGAAGCTTTCTTT

V: TRBV19
length: 15
J: TRBJ1-4
D: NA
size: NA
CDR3: CASSPRGAPGEKLFF
DNA: TGTGCCAGTAGTCCCCGTGGGGCGCCGGGTGAAAAACTGTTTTTT

V: TRBV19
length: 15
J: TRBJ1-4
D: NA
size: NA
CDR3: CASSHTGKGIKKLFF
DNA: TGTGCCAGTAGTCATACAGGGAAGGGGATTAAAAAACTGTTTTTT

V: TRBV19
length: 13
J: TRBJ1-1
D: NA
size: NA
CDR3: CASSIGGGDQAFF
DNA: TGTGCCAGTAGTATTGGAGGCGGGGACCAAGCTTTCTTT

V: TRBV3-1/TRBV3-2
length: 12
J: TRBJ1-2
D: TRBD1
size: NA
CDR3: CASSHDRGGYTF
DNA: TGTGCCAGCAGCCATGACAGGGGCGGCTACACCTTC

V: TRBV7-2
length: 15
J: TRBJ1-2
D: NA
size: NA
CDR3: CASSLLRVNRDGYTF
DNA: TGTGCCAGCAGTTTACTAAGGGTAAATAGGGATGGCTACACCTTC

V: TRBV11-2
length: 18
J: TRBJ2-1
D: NA
size: NA
CDR3: CASSLVGMVGTGYNEQFF
DNA: TGTGCCAGCAGCTTAGTGGGGATGGTAGGGACTGGGTACAATGAGCAGTTCTTC

V: TRBV4-2
length: 15
J: TRBJ2-7
D: NA
size: NA
CDR3: CASSQAGANPYEQYF
DNA: TGTGCCAGCAGCCAAGCAGGGGCAAACCCCTACGAGCAGTACTTC

V: TRBV9
length: 14
J: TRBJ1-2
D: NA
size: NA
CDR3: CASSVDVANYGYTF
DNA: TGTGCCAGCAGCGTCGACGTCGCTAACTATGGCTACACCTTC

V: TRBV5-4
length: 16
J: TRBJ2-2
D: TRBD1
size: NA
CDR3: CASSYIGTGRTGELFF
DNA: TGTGCCAGCAGCTACATCGGGACAGGGCGAACCGGGGAGCTGTTTTTT

V: TRBV7-9
length: 15
J: TRBJ2-7
D: TRBD2
size: NA
CDR3: CASSFGTSGSYEQYF
DNA: TGTGCCAGCAGCTTCGGGACTAGCGGGAGTTACGAGCAGTACTTC

V: TRBV28
length: 14
J: TRBJ1-1
D: NA
size: NA
CDR3: CASRTFLENTEAFF
DNA: TGTGCCAGCAGAACATTTTTGGAGAACACTGAAGCTTTCTTT

V: TRBV21-1
length: 17
J: TRBJ1-2
D: NA
size: NA
CDR3: CASSKGDPREDTYGYTF
DNA: TGTGCCAGCAGCAAGGGCGACCCCCGGGAGGACACCTATGGCTACACCTTC

V: TRBV23-1
length: 18
J: TRBJ1-5
D: NA
size: NA
CDR3: CASSQSAAGKSQKKPQHF
DNA: TGCGCCAGCAGTCAATCGGCGGCAGGGAAATCGCAAAAGAAGCCCCAGCATTTT

V: TRBV20-1
length: 11
J: TRBJ1-2
D: TRBD1
size: NA
CDR3: CSGQRGLGYTF
DNA: TGCAGTGGTCAGAGGGGGCTTGGCTACACCTTC

V: TRBV27
length: 15
J: TRBJ2-5
D: TRBD2
size: NA
CDR3: CETKERGRAQETQYF
DNA: TGTGAAACGAAAGAGAGAGGGAGGGCCCAAGAGACCCAGTACTTC

V: TRBV27
length: 17
J: TRBJ1-5
D: TRBD1
size: NA
CDR3: CATPPETGRVCNQPQHF
DNA: TGTGCCACCCCCCCGGAGACAGGGAGAGTTTGCAATCAGCCCCAGCATTTT

V: TRBV27
length: 13
J: TRBJ2-5
D: NA
size: NA
CDR3: CASRGTMEETQYF
DNA: TGTGCCAGTAGGGGCACTATGGAGGAGACCCAGTACTTC

V: TRBV5-5
length: 15
J: TRBJ1-1
D: NA
size: few
CDR3: CASSPVSFGGTEAFF
DNA: TGTGCCAGCAGCCCCGTGTCGTTTGGGGGCACTGAAGCTTTCTTT

V: TRBV6-5
length: 15
J: TRBJ1-6
D: NA
size: NA
CDR3: CASSYGTGRPSPLHF
DNA: TGTGCCAGCAGTTATGGAACAGGGCGGCCTTCACCCCTCCACTTT

V: TRBV7-6
length: 15
J: TRBJ2-6
D: NA
size: NA
CDR3: CASSFLPSGANVLTF
DNA: TGTGCCAGCAGCTTTCTTCCCTCTGGGGCCAACGTCCTGACTTTC

V: TRBV28
length: 15
J: TRBJ1-1
D: NA
size: few
CDR3: CASSPLRRANTEAFF
DNA: TGTGCCAGCAGTCCTCTTAGGAGGGCGAACACTGAAGCTTTCTTT

V: TRBV24-1
length: 16
J: TRBJ2-3
D: TRBD1
size: NA
CDR3: CATSAPGQDLSDTQYF
DNA: TGTGCCACCAGTGCCCCGGGACAGGATTTATCAGATACGCAGTATTTT

V: TRBV7-2
length: 17
J: TRBJ1-4
D: NA
size: NA
CDR3: CASSLRGRTVTNEKLFF
DNA: TGTGCCAGCAGCTTAAGGGGCAGGACCGTAACTAATGAAAAACTGTTTTTT

V: TRBV7-8
length: 15
J: TRBJ1-1
D: NA
size: NA
CDR3: CASSLVRGPNTEAFF
DNA: TGTGCCAGCAGCTTAGTTCGGGGACCAAACACTGAAGCTTTCTTT

V: TRBV19
length: 16
J: TRBJ2-1
D: TRBD2
size: NA
CDR3: CASSIGVPGGADEQFF
DNA: TGTGCCAGTAGTATAGGGGTTCCGGGAGGGGCCGATGAGCAGTTCTTC

V: TRBV7-3
length: 15
J: TRBJ2-1
D: NA
size: NA
CDR3: CASSPTRTGLNEQFF
DNA: TGTGCCAGCAGCCCGACTAGAACGGGACTCAATGAGCAGTTCTTC

V: TRBV6-1
length: 13
J: TRBJ1-5
D: NA
size: NA
CDR3: CASTLGVSQPQHF
DNA: TGTGCCAGCACCCTCGGAGTATCTCAGCCCCAGCATTTT

V: TRBV5-1
length: 17
J: TRBJ1-3
D: NA
size: NA
CDR3: CASSLGTSRISGNTIYF
DNA: TGCGCCAGCAGCTTGGGGACAAGTAGAATCTCTGGAAACACCATATATTTT

V: TRBV24-1
length: 16
J: TRBJ2-1
D: TRBD2
size: NA
CDR3: CATSDQRGSSYNEQFF
DNA: TGTGCCACCAGTGACCAGCGGGGTAGCTCCTACAATGAGCAGTTCTTC

V: TRBV3-1/TRBV3-2
length: 15
J: TRBJ1-6
D: TRBD1
size: NA
CDR3: CASSQGRGYNSPLHF
DNA: TGTGCCAGCAGCCAGGGCAGGGGGTATAATTCACCCCTCCACTTT

V: TRBV29-1
length: 15
J: TRBJ2-1
D: NA
size: few
CDR3: CSVESSGSSYNEQFF
DNA: TGCAGCGTTGAATCGTCTGGGTCCTCCTACAATGAGCAGTTCTTC

V: TRBV28
length: 15
J: TRBJ1-5
D: NA
size: NA
CDR3: CASIMGAGVGQPQHF
DNA: TGTGCCAGCATCATGGGGGCGGGAGTGGGTCAGCCCCAGCATTTT

V: TRBV7-9
length: 15
J: TRBJ2-3
D: TRBD2
size: few
CDR3: CASSSTSGATDTQYF
DNA: TGTGCCAGCAGCTCAACTAGCGGGGCCACAGATACGCAGTATTTT

V: TRBV13
length: 15
J: TRBJ1-5
D: TRBD1
size: NA
CDR3: CASSLGQGAYQPQHF
DNA: TGTGCCAGCAGCCTAGGACAGGGGGCCTATCAGCCCCAGCATTTT

V: TRBV2
length: 14
J: TRBJ1-2
D: NA
size: NA
CDR3: CASSEQGGPYGYTF
DNA: TGTGCCAGCAGTGAACAAGGGGGTCCCTATGGCTACACCTTC

V: TRBV10-3
length: 15
J: TRBJ2-6
D: NA
size: NA
CDR3: CAISETSSGANVLTF
DNA: TGTGCCATCAGTGAGACTAGCTCTGGGGCCAACGTCCTGACTTTC

V: TRBV3-1/TRBV3-2
length: 14
J: TRBJ1-3
D: NA
size: NA
CDR3: CASSQQTSGNTIYF
DNA: TGTGCCAGCAGCCAGCAGACCTCTGGAAACACCATATATTTT

V: TRBV9
length: 15
J: TRBJ2-2
D: TRBD2
size: NA
CDR3: CASSEGLAGWGELFF
DNA: TGTGCCAGCAGCGAGGGACTAGCGGGGTGGGGGGAGCTGTTTTTT

V: TRBV29-1
length: 12
J: TRBJ2-7
D: TRBD1
size: NA
CDR3: CSAGTGVYEQYF
DNA: TGCAGCGCAGGGACAGGTGTCTACGAGCAGTACTTC

V: TRBV7-9
length: 14
J: TRBJ2-1
D: NA
size: few
CDR3: CASSHNGRGGEQFF
DNA: TGTGCCAGCAGCCATAACGGGAGAGGTGGTGAGCAGTTCTTC

V: TRBV3-1/TRBV3-2
length: 15
J: TRBJ1-5
D: TRBD1
size: NA
CDR3: CASSQTGGRNQPQHF
DNA: TGTGCCAGCAGCCAAACAGGGGGACGCAATCAGCCCCAGCATTTT

V: TRBV5-4
length: 14
J: TRBJ2-2
D: NA
size: NA
CDR3: CASSLDTALGELFF
DNA: TGTGCCAGCAGTTTGGACACCGCATTAGGGGAGCTGTTTTTT

V: TRBV10-1
length: 13
J: TRBJ1-2
D: NA
size: once
CDR3: CASSEDRTYGYTF
DNA: TGCGCCAGCAGTGAGGACAGAACTTATGGCTACACCTTC

V: TRBV5-1
length: 14
J: TRBJ2-5
D: NA
size: NA
CDR3: CASSGTYPKETQYF
DNA: TGCGCCAGCAGCGGAACGTACCCCAAAGAGACCCAGTACTTC

V: TRBV28
length: 15
J: TRBJ1-6
D: TRBD1
size: NA
CDR3: CASTQGQANHSPLHF
DNA: TGTGCCAGCACCCAGGGACAGGCTAACCATTCACCCCTCCACTTT